This TCR beta chain came from a study of naive and memory T cell subsets. Points from the study as a whole: More TCRs at tuberculin sites were read as hypersensitivity T cell infiltration.

There are a few counts of this clonotype. The antigen remains undetermined. Germline loops: CDR1 MNHNS, CDR2 SASEGT. This CDR3 has 12 amino acids. The ends were cut back, 2 bases at V and 11 bases at J, with 11 bases in the middle. The sample's treatment: skin biopsy from PPD injection site in Mantoux-positive individual. Input was roughly 1 to 1000 ng of DNase-treated total RNA without cell sorting. Blood and skin TCR RNA was reverse transcribed with alpha and beta constant primers. TCRdb recomputed calls from the UMI-ligation and nested PCR reads with MiXCR, one row per CDR3 protein. The table shows roughly 18,000 distinct CDR3 sequences, with nearly 9.5% occurring only once.

Specimen: skin, collected from a tuberculin skin test site. This TCR derives from an adult in good health. The V call is TRBV6-1, the J call TRBJ2-3; D may be TRBD2 (6 bases). CDR3 DNA: TGTGCCAGCAGTGAATGGGCGGGAATGCAGTATTTT. Translation: CASSEWAGMQYF.